These 28 T cell receptor beta chains were all obtained from the same sample, sequenced in a study of blood T cell repertoires in COVID-19. This table comes from immunoSEQ multiplex PCR, and its TCRdb copy is limited to in-frame clones, with some not included. The sample lists more than 300,000 clones; about 92% were seen once. Material: PBMCs or T cells enriched from blood (not recorded which). Every receptor here comes from a woman aged 25 to 39 who had recovered from COVID-19.

This clone was found once. The rearrangement joins TRBV28 to TRBJ2-7; D is undetermined. Germline CDR1 MDHEN, CDR2 SYDVKM. V lost 4 bases to trimming and J lost 2 bases, with 9 bases between them. The CDR3 spans 13 residues. The CDR3 is CASSSTGPYEQYF. The CDR3 DNA is TGTGCCAGCAGTTCCACTGGGCCCTACGAGCAGTACTTC.

The V gene is TRBV19, the J gene TRBJ1-2; tentative D call: TRBD1 (6 bases). Deletions cut 1 base from V and 4 bases from J, with 7 bases between. The CDR3 has 13 amino acids. CDR1 and CDR2 from the germline V gene are LNHDA and SQIVND (reference sequence). The CDR3 sequence is CASSIVTGYGYTF. Written as DNA, the CDR3 is TGTGCCAGTAGTATAGTGACAGGCTATGGCTACACCTTC.

V is TRBV10-1 and J is TRBJ2-4; 8 bases are a match to TRBD1. CDR1 and CDR2 from the germline V gene are WNHNN and SYGVQD (reference sequence). The CDR3 contains 14 residues. With 6 bases clipped from V and 6 bases from J, the junction kept 7 bases outside the gene matches. This CDR3 is CASSQDRVGNIQYF. In nucleotides, the CDR3 is TGCGCCAGCAGCCAGGACAGGGTCGGAAACATTCAGTACTTC.

CDR3: CASSVAGGVTDTQYF. The CDR3 coding sequence is TGTGCCAGCAGCGTTGCTGGGGGGGTTACAGATACGCAGTATTTT. This chain uses TRBV9 with TRBJ2-3, with 7 nucleotides matching TRBD2. Per the germline V gene, CDR1 is SGDLS and CDR2 is YYNGEE. This CDR3 is 15 amino acids long. V trimming: 2 bases; J trimming: 3 bases; junction bases outside the gene matches: 6.

V gene TRBV6-2 or TRBV6-3 combines with J gene TRBJ1-5; tentative D call: TRBD1 (6 bases). Germline CDR1 and CDR2: MNHEY and SVGEGT. V was clipped by 5 bases and J by 0 bases, with 14 bases between them. The CDR3 length is 16 residues. DNA of the CDR3: TGTGCCAGCAGTCGTCCTACAGGGACTAGCAATCAGCCCCAGCATTTT. It codes for CASSRPTGTSNQPQHF.

This clone was counted a single time. The chain combines TRBV7-9 with TRBJ1-4, with 9 bases matching TRBD1. The V gene's germline CDR1 is SEHNR and CDR2 FQNEAQ (reference sequence). Trimming removed 2 bases from V and 10 bases from J; junction bases left unmatched: 8. This CDR3 is built from 15 residues. The CDR3 nucleotides read TGTGCCAGCAGCTTACAGGACAGGGGCCACGGAAAACTGTTTTTT. It specifies CASSLQDRGHGKLFF.

The gene calls are TRBV28 and TRBJ2-1, with D possibly matching TRBD2 (5 bases). V lost 3 bases and J lost 2, with 8 bases in between. This CDR3 contains 14 residues. Germline V gene sequence: CDR1 MDHEN, CDR2 SYDVKM. This CDR3 reads CASSLLGAYNEQFF. The CDR3 DNA reads as TGTGCCAGCAGTTTGTTGGGAGCCTACAATGAGCAGTTCTTC.

CDR3 coding DNA: TGTGCCAGCAGCACCCAACAGGGTACTGGAAACACCATATATTTT. This encodes CASSTQQGTGNTIYF. This sequence joins TRBV7-2 and TRBJ1-3, with D possibly TRBD1 on 6 matching bases. V lost 5 bases and J lost 2, with 13 bases in between. The CDR3 covers 15 residues. The V gene's germline CDR1 is SGHTA and CDR2 FQGNSA.

The J gene is TRBJ2-2, the V gene TRBV28; 11 bases agree with TRBD2. V was clipped by 4 bases and J by 5 bases; unmatched bases: 6. The CDR3 has 16 amino acids. The germline CDR1 and CDR2 sequences are MDHEN and SYDVKM. CDR3 DNA: TGTGCCAGCAGTTGGATACTAGCGGGAGAAACCGGGGAGCTGTTTTTT. Its translation: CASSWILAGETGELFF.

The J gene is TRBJ2-2, the V gene TRBV30, with 9 bases lining up with TRBD1. Trimming took 3 bases from V and 3 from J; bases not matched to a gene: 5. The CDR3 totals 15 residues. CDR1 and CDR2 from the germline V gene are GTSNPN and SVGIG (reference sequence). The CDR3 nucleotides read TGTGCCTGGAGGAAACAGGGGGCGGACACCGGGGAGCTGTTTTTT. Residues: CAWRKQGADTGELFF.

The chain employs TRBV28 and TRBJ1-2; tentatively, D is TRBD1 (6 bases). The CDR3 covers 13 residues. CDR1 is MDHEN, CDR2 SYDVKM, per germline. V was clipped by 6 bases and J by 6 bases, with 14 bases between them. The CDR3, as DNA: TGTGCCAGCAGCACAACAGGGTGGGATGGCTACACCTTC. Protein: CASSTTGWDGYTF.

This clone was detected only once. V usage is TRBV6-5 and J usage is TRBJ1-1; D not certain. From germline, CDR1 is MNHEY and CDR2 SVGAGI. Trimming shortened V by 2 bases and J by 0 bases, and 10 bases separated the two germline ends. The CDR3 length is 15 residues. The CDR3 region is CASSYGGGMNTEAFF. The CDR3 DNA follows: TGTGCCAGCAGTTACGGCGGAGGGATGAACACTGAAGCTTTCTTT.

This clone was detected only a few times. The V call is TRBV12-5, the J call TRBJ2-1; 9 bases are a match to TRBD2. V trimming: 1 base; J trimming: 9 bases; junction bases outside the gene matches: 4. This CDR3 contains 14 residues. CDR1 is LGHNT, CDR2 FRNRAP, per germline. The CDR3 here is CASGLGGTSSEQFF. DNA for the CDR3: TGTGCTAGTGGTTTGGGGGGGACTAGCAGTGAGCAGTTCTTC.

The chain uses TRBV19 and TRBJ1-6, with D possibly matching TRBD1 (5 bases). Per germline, CDR1 LNHDA and CDR2 SQIVND (reference sequence). The CDR3 loop spans 13 amino acids. Trimming removed 6 bases from V and 10 bases from J, with 13 bases in between. CDR3 sequence: CASSDSAGSPLHF. CDR3 nucleotides: TGTGCCAGTAGCGACAGTGCCGGGTCACCCCTCCACTTT.

This clone appeared once. The J gene is TRBJ2-1, the V gene TRBV3-1 (or the pseudogene TRBV3-2), with 11 bases identical to TRBD2. CDR3 size: 15 residues. Germline lookup yields CDR1 LGHDT and CDR2 YNNKEL (reference sequence). Trimming at V came to 0 bases and at J to 12 bases, leaving 7 bases not matched to a gene. As DNA, the CDR3 is TGTGCCAGCAGCCAAGAATTAGCGGGGGGGCTCGGGCAGTTCTTC. The encoded protein is CASSQELAGGLGQFF.

The rearrangement links TRBV4-1 to TRBJ2-7; 8 bases match TRBD2. V gave up 2 bases and J gave up 0 bases; unmatched junction bases: 0. Germline CDR1 MGHRA, CDR2 YSYEKL. The CDR3 loop spans 14 amino acids. The CDR3 loop is CASSQSGSSYEQYF. The CDR3 coding sequence is TGCGCCAGCAGCCAAAGCGGGAGCTCCTACGAGCAGTACTTC.

The J gene is TRBJ1-1, the V gene TRBV28; perhaps TRBD1 as D (5 bases). The CDR3 length is 13 residues. Between the trimmed V and J ends, which lost 2 bases and 4 bases, there was a span of 8 bases. From germline, CDR1 is MDHEN and CDR2 SYDVKM. For the CDR3, the DNA is TGTGCCAGCAGTTTAGGGACTGGCACTGAAGCTTTCTTT. It specifies CASSLGTGTEAFF.

The chain carries TRBV28 and TRBJ2-7; 7 bases align to TRBD2. Trimming at V came to 1 base and at J to 3 bases, leaving 9 bases not matched to a gene. The CDR3 runs to 16 residues. Germline CDR1 and CDR2: MDHEN and SYDVKM. CDR3 sequence (DNA): TGTGCCAGCAGTTTATACCCGGACGGCGGGAGCTACGAGCAGTACTTC. Its translation: CASSLYPDGGSYEQYF. Filled out from reference TRBV28 and TRBJ2-7, the complete variable domain reads DVKVTQSSRYLVKRTGEKVFLECVQDMDHENMFWYRQDPGLGLRLIYFSYDVKMKEKGDIPEGYSVSREKKERFSLILESASTNQTSMYLCASSLYPDGGSYEQYFGPGTRLTVT.

The genes are TRBV11-2 and TRBJ2-1; TRBD2 agrees at 10 bases. Germline-derived CDR1 and CDR2 are SGHAT and FQNNGV. V lost 2 bases and J lost 3; bases outside the gene matches: 4. This CDR3 contains 16 residues. As DNA, the CDR3 is TGTGCCAGCAGCTTACGGCTAGCGGGAGACTACAATGAGCAGTTCTTC. Amino acids: CASSLRLAGDYNEQFF.

CDR3 DNA: TGTGCCAGCAGTGGGAGGGGCCTCGAGCAGTTCTTC. It is translated as CASSGRGLEQFF. The chain employs TRBV2 and TRBJ2-1, with D tentatively TRBD2 (6 bases). The CDR3 totals 12 residues. V was cut by 4 bases and J by 10 bases, with 11 bases left in between. Germline V gene sequence: CDR1 SNHLY, CDR2 FYNNEI.

This clone showed up just once. The chain combines TRBV5-6 with TRBJ2-7; D remains ambiguous. The V end was cut by 4 bases, the J end by 3 bases, with 14 bases between. The CDR3 contains 14 residues. Germline V lookup: CDR1 SGHDT, CDR2 YYEEEE. CDR3 residues: CASSHALRNYEQYF. In DNA, the CDR3 is TGTGCCAGCAGCCACGCTTTGCGAAACTACGAGCAGTACTTC.

This sequence joins TRBV11-3 and TRBJ2-1; tentatively, D is TRBD1 (6 bases). Trimming removed 6 bases at V and 0 bases at J, with 12 bases between. The CDR3 sequence is 15 residues long. The germline gives CDR1 SGHNT, CDR2 YENEEA. This CDR3 reads CASSPTGNSYNEQFF. Here the CDR3 DNA reads TGTGCCAGCAGTCCCACAGGGAACTCCTACAATGAGCAGTTCTTC.

V usage is TRBV5-1 and J usage is TRBJ1-5; 10 bases line up with TRBD1. The CDR3 is 15 residues long. Losses at the gene ends were 4 bases for V and 2 bases for J; bases not matched to a gene: 3. Germline V gene data show CDR1 as SGHRS and CDR2 as YFSETQ. The CDR3, as DNA: TGCGCCAGCAGCCTCGGGACAGGGGGCAATCAGCCCCAGCATTTT. Translating gives CASSLGTGGNQPQHF.

There are a few counts of this clone. The rearrangement uses TRBV6-6 and TRBJ2-6; TRBD1 might be the D (5 bases). The V end was cut by 6 bases, the J end by 2 bases, with 14 bases between. This CDR3 has 16 amino acids. CDR1 MNHNY and CDR2 SVGAGI come from the germline V gene (reference sequence). The CDR3 spells CASSRSSGTGANVLTF. CDR3 DNA sequence: TGTGCCAGCAGCCGATCCTCAGGGACTGGGGCCAACGTCCTGACTTTC.

This sequence joins TRBV28 and TRBJ1-2; 11 bases are shared with TRBD1. The junction had 7 bases not matched to a gene; V was cut back by 5 bases and J by 2 bases. The CDR3 sequence is 16 residues long. Germline CDR1 MDHEN, CDR2 SYDVKM. The CDR3 bases are TGTGCCAGCAGTCGGACAGGGGGCGCGAAGAACTATGGCTACACCTTC. Its protein product is CASSRTGGAKNYGYTF.

This chain joins TRBV7-9 and TRBJ1-5; 8 bases are a match to TRBD1. This CDR3 contains 14 residues. The germline gives CDR1 SEHNR, CDR2 FQNEAQ (reference sequence). The trim removed 2 bases at V and 7 bases at J, leaving 4 bases unmatched. The CDR3 sequence is CASSLQGARQPQHF. The CDR3 DNA reads TGTGCCAGCAGCTTACAGGGGGCGAGGCAGCCCCAGCATTTT.

V and J are TRBV28 and TRBJ1-5, with D possibly being TRBD1 (6 bases). V dropped 3 bases and J dropped 2 bases, with 11 bases sitting between them. CDR3 size: 15 residues. Per the germline V gene, CDR1 is MDHEN and CDR2 is SYDVKM. Written as DNA, the CDR3 is TGTGCCAGCAGTTTTGGGGGGGCTGGCAATCAGCCCCAGCATTTT. Translated: CASSFGGAGNQPQHF.

The chain recombines TRBV7-2 with TRBJ2-1; TRBD1 aligns across 8 bases. V shed 7 bases and J 4 bases; nucleotides not matched to a gene: 6. Germline loops: CDR1 SGHTA, CDR2 FQGNSA. The CDR3 runs to 14 residues. This chain's CDR3 is CASTVDRGYNEQFF. The DNA for the CDR3 is TGTGCCAGCACCGTAGACAGGGGTTACAATGAGCAGTTCTTC.